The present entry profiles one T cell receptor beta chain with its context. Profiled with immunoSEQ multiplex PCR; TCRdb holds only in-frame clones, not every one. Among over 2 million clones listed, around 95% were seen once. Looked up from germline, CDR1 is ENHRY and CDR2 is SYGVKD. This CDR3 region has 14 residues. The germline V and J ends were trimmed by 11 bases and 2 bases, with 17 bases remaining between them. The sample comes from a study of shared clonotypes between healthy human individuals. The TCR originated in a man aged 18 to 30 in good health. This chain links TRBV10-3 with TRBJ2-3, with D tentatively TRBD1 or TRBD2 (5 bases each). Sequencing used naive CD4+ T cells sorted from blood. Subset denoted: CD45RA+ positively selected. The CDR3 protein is CAASGTVFTDTQYF. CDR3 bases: TGTGCCGCTTCCGGGACGGTGTTCACAGATACGCAGTATTTT.